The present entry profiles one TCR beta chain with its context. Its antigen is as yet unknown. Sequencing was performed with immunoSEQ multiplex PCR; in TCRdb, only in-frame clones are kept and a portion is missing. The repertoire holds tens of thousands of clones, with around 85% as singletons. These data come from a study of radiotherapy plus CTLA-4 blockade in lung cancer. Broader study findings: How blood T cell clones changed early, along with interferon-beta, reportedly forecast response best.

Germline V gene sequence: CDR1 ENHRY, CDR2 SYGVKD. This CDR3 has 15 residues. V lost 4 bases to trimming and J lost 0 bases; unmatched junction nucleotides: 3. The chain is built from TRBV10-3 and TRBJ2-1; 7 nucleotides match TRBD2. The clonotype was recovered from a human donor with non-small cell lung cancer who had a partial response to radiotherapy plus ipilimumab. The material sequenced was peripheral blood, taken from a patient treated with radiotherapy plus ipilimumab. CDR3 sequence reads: CAISGGGGSYNEQFF. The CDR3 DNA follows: TGTGCCATCAGTGGCGGCGGGGGCTCCTACAATGAGCAGTTCTTC.